Listed below are T cell receptor beta chains from one sample, sequenced in a study of tumor and adjacent non-tumor tissue in lung cancer. TCRdb passed the multiplex PCR reads through MiXCR, listing each CDR3 protein once. The sample includes about 86,000 distinct CDR3 sequences, more than 75% of them seen just once. Specimen: distant non-tumor lung tissue. The receptors here all came from a woman aged 45-60 years with non-small cell lung cancer. The CDR3 runs from the conserved cysteine through the conserved F or W. D genes are given only for firm matches. Not every row has a clone size; where given, it reads once, few, many or a size class.

D gene	clone size	CDR3 length	J gene	V gene	CDR3 DNA	CDR3 protein
NA	NA	15	TRBJ1-1	TRBV10-2	TGCGCCAGCAGTGTCCAGGGTGAGGGGAAAAATGAGGCTTTCTTT	CASSVQGEGKNEAFF
NA	NA	15	TRBJ2-1	TRBV23-1	TGCGCCAGCAATCCGCTGGGGACCACGGGGAATGAGCAGTTCTTC	CASNPLGTTGNEQFF
NA	few	15	TRBJ2-1	TRBV12-3/TRBV12-4	TGTGCCAGCAGTTCCCCAGGACGGGCATCTAATGAGCAGTTTTTC	CASSSPGRASNEQFF
NA	once	16	TRBJ2-3	TRBV5-5	TGTGCCAGTAGCCGGCCACACGGACTACCTACAGATACGCAGTATTTT	CASSRPHGLPTDTQYF
TRBD2	few	16	TRBJ2-1	TRBV7-6	TGTGCCAGCAGCTTGACTAGCGGGGGTTGGAGCAATGAGCAGTTCTTC	CASSLTSGGWSNEQFF
NA	NA	13	TRBJ2-4	TRBV12-3/TRBV12-4	TGTGCCAGCATCTTTGGGGGTAAAAACATTCAGTACTTC	CASIFGGKNIQYF
TRBD1	NA	14	TRBJ2-7	TRBV19	TGTGCCTGTAGTATAGGCCGACAGGGCTACGAGCAGTACTTC	CACSIGRQGYEQYF
NA	once	15	TRBJ1-5	TRBV4-2	TGTGCCAGCAGTCAAGACCTCACTAGTAATCAGCCCCTACATTTT	CASSQDLTSNQPLHF
TRBD2	once	14	TRBJ2-5	TRBV11-2	TGTGCCAGCAGCTTACTCCTGGGGGGGGAGACCCAGTGCTTC	CASSLLLGGETQCF
NA	NA	15	TRBJ2-7	TRBV12-3/TRBV12-4	TGTGCCAGCAGTTCCCGACAGGAGGGATCCTACGGGCAATACTTC	CASSSRQEGSYGQYF
NA	many	11	TRBJ2-7	TRBV30	TGTGCCTGGCAATCCGCCTACGAGCAGTACTTC	CAWQSAYEQYF
NA	NA	18	TRBJ2-2	TRBV29-1	TGCAGCGTTGAAGATAAAGGAACTAGCTGTAGTTTTCCCGGGGAGCTGTTTTTT	CSVEDKGTSCSFPGELFF
TRBD1	once	15	TRBJ1-2	TRBV4-2	TGTGCCAGCAGTCATGAGACAGGGGGCAGCTATGGCTACACCTTC	CASSHETGGSYGYTF
NA	NA	15	TRBJ2-1	TRBV4-1	TGCGCGAACAGCCAAGTTATCGGTAGCGTCAATGAGCAGTTCTTC	CANSQVIGSVNEQFF
NA	NA	13	TRBJ2-1	TRBV4-1	TGCGCTAGCGGCCAGGCTAGTGACAATGAGCAGTTCTTC	CASGQASDNEQFF
NA	NA	15	TRBJ1-4	TRBV12-3/TRBV12-4	TGTGCCAACAAAGAGTGGGGCGCAACTAATGAAAAACTGTTTTTT	CANKEWGATNEKLFF
TRBD2	NA	17	TRBJ2-7	TRBV11-2	TGCGCCAACAGCCCTCGGACTAGCGGGAGGGCATTTTGGGAGCAGTACTTC	CANSPRTSGRAFWEQYF
NA	NA	11	TRBJ2-3	TRBV29-1	TGCAGCGTCCCCTGGGGAGTTACGCAGTATTTT	CSVPWGVTQYF
TRBD2	NA	19	TRBJ2-3	TRBV5-1	TGCGCCAGCAGCTCCCCGGGAAGCGGGAGGGCCCTAAGCACAGATACGTTGTATTTT	CASSSPGSGRALSTDTLYF
NA	NA	14	TRBJ2-7	TRBV5-6	TGCGCCAGCACCCCTCAGGGGGACTCCAACGAGCAGTATTTC	CASTPQGDSNEQYF
TRBD2	NA	15	TRBJ2-2	TRBV4-2	TGTGCCAGTGCTCCGGGACTACCGAACAACGGGGAGCTGTTTTTT	CASAPGLPNNGELFF
NA	NA	15	TRBJ2-3	TRBV11-2	TGTGCCAGCACCTTATGGGGGAGATCCCCAGATACGCAGTATTTT	CASTLWGRSPDTQYF
NA	NA	15	TRBJ2-3	TRBV11-2	TGTGTCAGCAGCTTAGGACCCCCAGGGGACCGTACGCAGTATTTC	CVSSLGPPGDRTQYF
NA	NA	13	TRBJ2-7	TRBV28	TGTGCCAGCAGTTTCCTGAATGCCTACGAGCAGTGCTTC	CASSFLNAYEQCF
NA	NA	13	TRBJ1-5	TRBV11-2	TGTGCCAGCAGCTTAGAGAACGGTGGGGTCCATCATTTT	CASSLENGGVHHF
NA	NA	16	TRBJ2-1	TRBV28	TGTGACAGCAGGGGCATGACTCAAAGCTCCTACAATGGGCAGTTCTTC	CDSRGMTQSSYNGQFF
NA	NA	15	TRBJ2-1	TRBV11-2	TGTGCCAGCAGCTTAGAATCTTGCGAGAATCATGATCAGTTCTTC	CASSLESCENHDQFF
TRBD2	NA	16	TRBJ2-7	TRBV28	TGTGCCAGCAGACCCTCTCTAGCGGGAGGAGTCAACGAGCAGTACTTC	CASRPSLAGGVNEQYF
NA	many	14	TRBJ1-6	TRBV4-1	TGCGCCAGCAGCCAAGAGCCAGTGGCTTCACCCCTCCACTTT	CASSQEPVASPLHF
TRBD1	many	15	TRBJ2-2	TRBV30	TGTGCCTGGAGCCCTAAGGACAGGATCACCGGGGAGCTGTTTTTT	CAWSPKDRITGELFF
NA	once	15	TRBJ2-1	TRBV12-5	TGTGCTAGTGGTTTGCCTGGTCAGGACGTCCATGAGCAGTTCTTC	CASGLPGQDVHEQFF
NA	NA	13	TRBJ2-5	TRBV28	TGTGCCAGCAGTTCGGCCTCTCGGGAGACCCTGTACTTC	CASSSASRETLYF
NA	NA	12	TRBJ2-7	TRBV11-3	TGTGCCCGCAGCCGGGGTAACTGCGAGCAGTGTTTC	CARSRGNCEQCF
TRBD2	many	16	TRBJ2-1	TRBV6-5	TGTGCCAGCAGGACCTCGGGACTAGAGGCGGGGAATGAGCAGTTCTTC	CASRTSGLEAGNEQFF
TRBD1	NA	14	TRBJ2-4	TRBV12-3/TRBV12-4	TGTGCCAGCAGGGGACAGTGGGGCAAAAACATTCGGTACTTC	CASRGQWGKNIRYF
TRBD1	many	14	TRBJ1-6	TRBV7-9	TGTGCCAGCAGTACGGGACAGGGAAATTCACCCCTCCACTTT	CASSTGQGNSPLHF
TRBD1	NA	18	TRBJ2-3	TRBV29-1	TGCAGCGTTATTGGACAGGGGCTGCCGGACTTTCGCAGAGATACGCAGTATTTT	CSVIGQGLPDFRRDTQYF
NA	NA	15	TRBJ2-3	TRBV10-1	TGCGCCAGCAGTGAGTCGATTCAGCCTTTGGAAACGCAGTATTTT	CASSESIQPLETQYF
NA	NA	11	TRBJ2-5	TRBV20-1	TGCAGTGCTAGGTCAGGAGAGGCCCAGCACTTC	CSARSGEAQHF
TRBD2	few	15	TRBJ2-1	TRBV27	TGTGCCAGCAGTTTAAGGCGGGAGCAGTACAATGAGCAGTTCTTC	CASSLRREQYNEQFF
TRBD2	NA	14	TRBJ2-1	TRBV11-2	TGTGCCAATAGCTTAGAAGCGGGAGTTAATGAGCAGTTCTTT	CANSLEAGVNEQFF
NA	NA	15	TRBJ2-7	TRBV4-1	TGCGCCAGCAGCCGGGCCCCGTGCGGCGCCTACGAGCAGTACTTC	CASSRAPCGAYEQYF
NA	NA	14	TRBJ1-5	TRBV10-2	TGCGTCAGTAGTGGGGCTGGTACGCAGCAGCCCCAGCATTTT	CVSSGAGTQQPQHF
TRBD1	NA	15	TRBJ2-2	TRBV11-3	TGTCCCAGCAGCCCAGACAGGGGGGAGATCGGGGTGCTGTTTTTT	CPSSPDRGEIGVLFF
TRBD2	few	13	TRBJ2-7	TRBV7-8	TGTGCCAGCAGTACCGGACTAGACTACGAGCAGTACTTC	CASSTGLDYEQYF
TRBD2	once	16	TRBJ2-1	TRBV4-2	TGTGCCAGCAACCAAGAAGAGACTAGCGGCTACAATGTGCGGTTCTTC	CASNQEETSGYNVRFF
TRBD1	NA	15	TRBJ2-1	TRBV11-2	TGTGCCAGCAGCTTAGAGGCGGGACAGGGTATGAATGAGCAGTTC	CASSLEAGQGMNEQF
NA	once	17	TRBJ2-7	TRBV30	TGTGCCTGGAGACGTCTTTTTAGGAGTTCCGACTCCTACCAGCAGTACTTC	CAWRRLFRSSDSYQQYF
NA	NA	17	TRBJ1-1	TRBV12-3/TRBV12-4	TGCGCCAGCAGTCATTCCCCGGGACTGGACATGAACACTGAAGCTTTCTTT	CASSHSPGLDMNTEAFF
NA	many	17	TRBJ2-7	TRBV6-1	TGTGCCAGCACTATAAGATTAACCGGGACGGGGAGCTACGAGCAGTACTTC	CASTIRLTGTGSYEQYF
NA	NA	15	TRBJ1-4	TRBV12-3/TRBV12-4	TGTGCCAGTAGTGCTACTATGGACGGGGGCGAAAAACTGTTTTTT	CASSATMDGGEKLFF
TRBD1	once	15	TRBJ1-2	TRBV6-5	TGTGTCAGCATCGAGATCCTACAGGGGCTCTATGGCTACACCTTC	CVSIEILQGLYGYTF
NA	NA	16	TRBJ1-5	TRBV4-1	TGCGCCAGCAGCCAAACTCCGCAGGGACATAATCGGCCCCAGCATTTT	CASSQTPQGHNRPQHF
NA	NA	14	TRBJ2-7	TRBV12-3/TRBV12-4	TGTGCCAGCAGCCCCTCCGGGGGTCCCTACGAGCAGTACTTC	CASSPSGGPYEQYF
NA	NA	15	TRBJ2-3	TRBV11-2	TGCGCCAGCAGCCATGGCAGGGCTAGCAGAGATACGCAGTATTTT	CASSHGRASRDTQYF
TRBD2	NA	15	TRBJ2-1	TRBV6-1	TGTGCCAACAGTGTACTAGCGGGTTCCTACAATGAGCAGTTCTTC	CANSVLAGSYNEQFF
TRBD1	many	15	TRBJ1-2	TRBV30	TGTGCCTGGAGTGTTGGGGACAGAGATATTTATGGCTACACCTTC	CAWSVGDRDIYGYTF
NA	once	17	TRBJ2-6	TRBV6-1	NA	CASSEVGWGVGANILTF